A selection of T cell receptor beta chains follows, all from one sample in a study of blood T cells in healthy people across ages. TCRdb processed the 5' RACE reads anew with MiXCR; each CDR3 protein has one entry. The sample yields about 800,000 distinct CDR3 sequences, less than 60% seen once. The sample consisted of blood. All receptors derive from a man of 80 years or more in good health. Both conserved end residues are part of each CDR3. A D gene is named only where the DNA matches it firmly. Size is stated for part of the rows, as once, few or many counts, or as a class when the clone is expanded.

.	TRBJ2-2	few	TRBV24-1	CATSDLGGFGAGELFF	TGTGCCACCAGTGATTTAGGGGGTTTCGGTGCCGGGGAGCTGTTTTTT
.	TRBJ2-7	once	TRBV20-1	CSASGENYEQYF	TGCAGTGCTAGCGGGGAGAACTACGAGCAGTACTTC
.	TRBJ2-4	.	TRBV7-9	CASSIAEEQYF	TGTGCCAGCAGCATCGCGGAAGAGCAGTACTTC
.	TRBJ2-5	few	TRBV11-3	CASSSPWGEETQYF	TGTGCCAGCAGCTCCCCCTGGGGAGAAGAGACCCAGTACTTC
.	TRBJ1-1	once	TRBV5-1	CASSSGGRRNTEAFF	TGCGCCAGCAGCTCTGGGGGACGGAGGAACACTGAAGCTTTCTTT
.	TRBJ2-7	.	TRBV7-2	CASSSRGGTYEQYF	TGTGCCAGCAGCTCTAGGGGGGGGACCTACGAGCAGTACTTC
TRBD1	TRBJ2-7	few	TRBV5-1	CASSIQTGAGSYEQYF	TGCGCCAGCAGCATACAGACAGGGGCGGGATCCTACGAGCAGTACTTC
.	TRBJ2-5	.	TRBV5-1	CASNRQAQETQYF	TGCGCCAGCAATCGGCAGGCCCAAGAGACCCAGTACTTC
TRBD2	TRBJ2-5	many	TRBV7-3	CASSLEPPRWGGSRETQYF	TGTGCCAGCAGCTTGGAACCCCCCCGTTGGGGCGGGAGTCGAGAGACCCAGTACTTC
TRBD2	TRBJ2-2	.	TRBV7-2	CASSLVRTSAGELFF	TGTGCCAGCAGCTTAGTCCGGACTAGCGCCGGGGAGCTGTTTTTT
.	TRBJ2-1	few	TRBV5-1	CASSLDRGLDNEQFF	TGCGCCAGCAGCTTGGATAGGGGTCTGGACAATGAGCAGTTCTTC
TRBD1	TRBJ1-2	.	TRBV4-2	CASSRGAGGNYGYTF	TGTGCCAGCAGCCGGGGGGCAGGGGGCAACTATGGCTACACCTTC
.	TRBJ1-1	.	TRBV11-3	CASSFGTENTEAFF	TGTGCCAGCAGCTTCGGGACGGAGAACACTGAAGCTTTCTTT
.	TRBJ2-7	few	TRBV28	CASTKNRDVYEQYF	TGTGCCAGCACCAAGAACAGGGACGTGTACGAGCAGTACTTC
.	TRBJ2-1	few	TRBV11-1	CASSSSPSSYNEQFF	TGTGCCAGCAGCTCAAGTCCGAGCTCCTACAATGAGCAGTTCTTC
.	TRBJ2-2	few	TRBV5-1	CASSGGVTGELFF	TGCGCCAGCAGCGGAGGAGTTACCGGGGAGCTGTTTTTT
.	TRBJ1-1	.	TRBV7-3	CASSSGQFTEAFF	TGTGCCAGCAGCTCTGGACAGTTCACTGAAGCTTTCTTT
.	TRBJ1-2	.	TRBV6-5	CASTRDGQGYTF	TGTGCCAGCACCCGGGACGGCCAAGGCTACACCTTC
.	TRBJ2-1	.	TRBV9	CASSPTVGPYNEQFF	TGTGCCAGCAGCCCAACCGTGGGGCCCTACAATGAGCAGTTCTTC
.	TRBJ2-5	few	TRBV29-1	CSAEPGVRQETQYF	TGCAGCGCTGAGCCCGGGGTCAGACAAGAGACCCAGTACTTC
TRBD1	TRBJ2-2	.	TRBV7-2	CASSPRTGYAGELFF	TGTGCCAGCAGCCCCCGGACAGGGTATGCCGGGGAGCTGTTTTTT
.	TRBJ2-7	.	TRBV7-2	CASSFKSDVWYEQYF	TGTGCCAGCAGCTTCAAATCGGACGTTTGGTACGAGCAGTACTTC
TRBD1	TRBJ2-5	.	TRBV7-2	CASSLAGQGGEQYF	TGTGCCAGCAGCTTAGCGGGACAGGGTGGTGAGCAGTACTTC
TRBD2	TRBJ2-2	few	TRBV29-1	CSVGIGGRAGTGELFF	TGCAGCGTTGGGATCGGCGGGAGGGCCGGCACCGGGGAGCTGTTTTTT
TRBD2	TRBJ2-1	.	TRBV7-3	CASSAGGPSKRGEQFF	TGTGCCAGCAGCGCGGGAGGGCCCTCAAAGCGTGGTGAGCAGTTCTTC
.	TRBJ1-2	.	TRBV4-2	CASSEQGDYGYTF	TGTGCCAGCAGCGAACAGGGTGACTATGGCTACACCTTC
.	TRBJ2-7	.	TRBV15	CATSRDSRSDSSYEQYF	TGTGCCACCAGCAGAGATTCGAGATCTGACAGCTCCTACGAGCAGTACTTC
.	TRBJ2-3	.	TRBV20-1	CSARTPSNTDTQYF	TGCAGTGCTCGGACCCCGAGTAACACAGATACGCAGTATTTT
.	TRBJ2-1	many	TRBV4-1	CASSQEPNNNEQFF	TGCGCCAGCAGCCAAGAACCTAACAACAATGAGCAGTTCTTC
.	TRBJ2-7	.	TRBV29-1	CSVVRTLGSYEQYF	TGCAGCGTTGTTAGGACCCTGGGTTCCTACGAGCAGTACTTC
TRBD1	TRBJ2-1	many	TRBV5-5	CASRSGQGYEQFF	TGTGCCAGCAGATCGGGACAGGGTTATGAGCAGTTCTTC